The next 8 T cell receptor beta chains were all read from a single sample in a study of metastatic and nonmetastatic thyroid tumors. Until they underwent thyroid surgery, no patient had received any treatment. TCRdb re-analyzed the PCR reads using MiXCR. The repertoire holds under 30,000 clones, with under 15% as singletons. The sequenced sample was blood. The receptors here all came from a female donor with papillary thyroid cancer or a benign thyroid nodule (not recorded which). Some clones in this sample may be carry-over from other donors' samples.

This clone was seen many times. V is TRBV11-3 and J is TRBJ2-1; D is ambiguous. The CDR3 totals 14 residues. Germline-derived CDR1 and CDR2 are SGHNT and YENEEA. Trimming pared 2 bases from V and 0 bases from J, leaving 5 bases between. CDR3 protein: CASSLSYSYNEQFF. The CDR3 region has the DNA TGTGCCAGCAGCTTATCATACTCCTACAATGAGCAGTTCTTC.

The genes are TRBV4-1 and TRBJ1-4; D may be TRBD1 (5 bases). The V gene lost 4 bases and the J gene lost 4 bases, with 10 bases spanning the gap. CDR3 size: 14 residues. The germline CDR1 and CDR2 sequences are MGHRA and YSYEKL. CDR3 DNA sequence: TGCGCCAGCAGCCGGGGCGGGGTTAATGAAAAACTGTTTTTT. It encodes CASSRGGVNEKLFF.

This clone was seen many times. This chain's CDR3 is CSARMEDTEAFF. The CDR3 nucleotides read TGCAGTGCTCGGATGGAGGACACTGAAGCTTTCTTT. The chain carries TRBV20-1 and TRBJ1-1; D remains unclear. V was pared by 5 bases and J by 3 bases, with 10 bases between. This CDR3 contains 12 residues. CDR1 is DFQATT, CDR2 SNEGSKA, per germline (reference sequence).

This clone came up many times. The chain uses TRBV6-1 and TRBJ2-5; no clear D gene. From germline, CDR1 is MNHNS and CDR2 SASEGT. There are 11 residues in the CDR3. V lost 4 bases, J lost 12 bases, and 12 bases lay in between. In DNA, the CDR3 is TGTGCCAGCAGTGTCCAAGGACGCAAGTACTTC. It yields the protein CASSVQGRKYF.

The chain is built from TRBV30 and TRBJ1-1; D ambiguous. The CDR3 runs 14 residues. The V gene's germline CDR1 is GTSNPN and CDR2 SVGIG (reference sequence). V was shortened by 6 bases and J by 7 bases, with 21 bases between the two germline ends. CDR3 in amino acids: CACKHHDNRYEAFF. For the CDR3, the DNA is TGTGCCTGTAAACACCACGACAACCGGTATGAAGCTTTCTTT.

This clone was found a few times. Given a much more abundant clone one base away, this may be a read error. This chain joins TRBV6-1 and TRBJ2-7; 8 bases match TRBD2. Germline V gene data show CDR1 as MNHNS and CDR2 as SASEGT. V was clipped by 6 bases and J by 3 bases; unmatched bases: 4. The CDR3 sequence is 13 residues long. The CDR3 is CASRIAGCYEQYF. CDR3 DNA: TGTGCCAGCAGGATAGCGGGATGCTACGAGCAGTACTTC.

This clone has at least ten counts. In DNA, the CDR3 is TGTGCCAGCAGCTTAGCCGTAGCGGGAGTAAACGAGCAGTACTTC. This gives the protein CASSLAVAGVNEQYF. The V call is TRBV7-6, the J call TRBJ2-7, with 9 bases lining up with TRBD2. Germline V gives CDR1 SGHVS, CDR2 FNYEAQ. Trimming took 0 bases from V and 5 from J; bases not matched to a gene: 5. CDR3 length: 15 amino acids.

This clone appeared many times. The rearrangement joins TRBV12-3 or TRBV12-4 to TRBJ2-1; 13 bases agree with TRBD2. V shed 5 bases, J shed 8 bases, and the junction held 9 bases outside the gene matches. The CDR3 runs 16 residues. CDR3 DNA sequence: TGTGCCAGCAGTACTTGGACTAGCGGGAGTCTCTATGAGCAGTTCTTC. Protein product: CASSTWTSGSLYEQFF.